This entry describes one T cell receptor beta chain. Its antigen is as yet unknown. These data originate in a study of CD8 T cells in ankylosing spondylitis. General observations from the study: A motif of eight highly homologous TCR beta variants was seen as apparently characteristic of ankylosing spondylitis blood. Past research had described some motif variants in reactive arthritis synovial fluid and blood.

CDR3 length equals 14 residues. The trim removed 4 bases at V and 4 bases at J, leaving 3 bases unmatched. Germline assignment: CDR1 SGHTA and CDR2 FQGNSA. TCRdb re-analysed the 5' RACE reads in MiXCR, keeping a single row per CDR3 protein. The repertoire has about 540,000 distinct CDR3 sequences, roughly an eighth of them found once; the top ten carry over 6.5%. The receptor's source is a male donor with ankylosing spondylitis. The chain combines TRBV7-2 with TRBJ1-2; 10 nucleotides match TRBD1. Sequenced input: blood, either unsorted or a sorted T cell fraction (not recorded which). CDR3 region: CASSWDRGLYGYTF. The CDR3 DNA reads as TGTGCCAGCAGCTGGGACAGGGGACTCTATGGCTACACCTTC.